The present TCR beta chain was sequenced within a study of beta chain features in type 1 diabetes. Whole-study findings and limits: Moderate but significant shortening of TCRB CDR3s was recorded in all four CD4+ subsets from Type 1 diabetes patients. Diminished insertions and augmented deletions at VDJ junctions characterized type 1 diabetes patients.

cDNA synthesis used the whole RNA isolate, giving expressed TCRB sequences. Only in-frame clones appear in the TCRdb table, and some are missing; sequencing was by immunoSEQ multiplex PCR. The sample carries 810,000 or so clones, roughly 15% recorded once. The CDR3 runs to 16 residues. The J segment lost 6 bases and the V segment lost 4 bases, leaving 11 bases of the junction unmatched. Germline values: CDR1 SGHTA, CDR2 FQGTGA. Cells sorted by CD45RO/CCR7/CD25/CD127/CD95/CD27 comprised CD4+ naive, central memory, regulatory and stem cell-like memory cells. As for this clone: No antigen is known for it.

The genes are TRBV7-3 and TRBJ1-1; 10 nucleotides line up with TRBD1. The source material was naive CD4+ T cells from blood. This receptor was taken from a woman younger than 30 in good health. The CDR3 loop is CASSSTRDRGESEAFF. The CDR3 nucleotides read TGTGCCAGCAGCTCAACTCGGGACAGGGGAGAGTCTGAAGCTTTCTTT. The whole variable domain, remainder taken from reference TRBV7-3 and TRBJ1-1, is GAGVSQTPSNKVTEKGKYVELRCDPISGHTALYWYRQSLGQGPEFLIYFQGTGAADDSGLPNDRFFAVRPEGSVSTLKIQRTERGDSAVYLCASSSTRDRGESEAFFGQGTRLTVV.